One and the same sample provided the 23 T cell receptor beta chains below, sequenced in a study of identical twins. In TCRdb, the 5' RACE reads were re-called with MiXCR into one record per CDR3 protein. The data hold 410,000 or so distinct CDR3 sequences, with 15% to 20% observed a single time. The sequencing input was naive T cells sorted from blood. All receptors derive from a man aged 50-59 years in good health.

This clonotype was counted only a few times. The CDR3 nucleotides are TGTGCCAGCAGCCCGTTAGGGAGATTCGCTGAAGCTTTCTTT. It is translated as CASSPLGRFAEAFF. The chain couples TRBV27 to TRBJ1-1; D gene uncertain. Trimming shortened V by 6 bases and J by 6 bases, and 17 bases separated the two germline ends. The CDR3 is made up of 14 amino acids. Germline V lookup: CDR1 MNHEY, CDR2 SMNVEV (reference sequence).

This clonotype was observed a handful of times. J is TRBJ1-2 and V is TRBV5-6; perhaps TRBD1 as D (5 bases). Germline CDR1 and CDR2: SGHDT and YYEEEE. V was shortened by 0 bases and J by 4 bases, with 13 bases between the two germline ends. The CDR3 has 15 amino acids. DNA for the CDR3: TGTGCCAGCAGCTTGGCCCCAGGGTTTGGCTATGGCTACACCTTC. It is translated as CASSLAPGFGYGYTF.

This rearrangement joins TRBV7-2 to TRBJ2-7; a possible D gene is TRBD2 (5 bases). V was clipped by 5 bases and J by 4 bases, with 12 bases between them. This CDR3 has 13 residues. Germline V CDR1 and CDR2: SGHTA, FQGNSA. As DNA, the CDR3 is TGTGCCAGCAGCCGAGGGAGCGGTTACGAGCAGTACTTC. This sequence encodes CASSRGSGYEQYF.

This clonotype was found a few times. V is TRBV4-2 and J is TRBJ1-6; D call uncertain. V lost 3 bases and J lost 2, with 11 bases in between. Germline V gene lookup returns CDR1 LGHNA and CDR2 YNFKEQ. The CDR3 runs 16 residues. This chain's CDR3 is CASSQRGETYNSPLHF. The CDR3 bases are TGTGCCAGCAGCCAGAGAGGAGAGACCTATAATTCACCCCTCCACTTT.

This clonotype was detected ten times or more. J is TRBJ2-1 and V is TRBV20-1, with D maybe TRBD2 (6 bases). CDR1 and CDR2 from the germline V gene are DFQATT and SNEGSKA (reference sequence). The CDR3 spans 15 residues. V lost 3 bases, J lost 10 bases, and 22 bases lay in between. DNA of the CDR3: TGCAGTGCTAGGAGTAGTAGGGACTGGACCAACGAGCAGTTCTTC. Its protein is CSARSSRDWTNEQFF.

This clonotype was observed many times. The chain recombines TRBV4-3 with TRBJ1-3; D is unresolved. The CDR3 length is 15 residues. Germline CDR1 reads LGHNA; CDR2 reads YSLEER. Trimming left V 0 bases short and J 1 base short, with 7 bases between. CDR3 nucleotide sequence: TGCGCCAGCAGCCAAGACGTGGTTTCTGGAAACACCATATATTTT. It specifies CASSQDVVSGNTIYF.

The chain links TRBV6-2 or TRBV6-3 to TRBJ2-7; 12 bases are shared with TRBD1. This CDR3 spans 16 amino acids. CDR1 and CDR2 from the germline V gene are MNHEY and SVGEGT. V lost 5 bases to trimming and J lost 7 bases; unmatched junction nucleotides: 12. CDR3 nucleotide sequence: TGTGCCAGCAGTCGACGGCGGGGACAGGGGGCGAGTGAGCAGTACTTC. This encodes CASSRRRGQGASEQYF.

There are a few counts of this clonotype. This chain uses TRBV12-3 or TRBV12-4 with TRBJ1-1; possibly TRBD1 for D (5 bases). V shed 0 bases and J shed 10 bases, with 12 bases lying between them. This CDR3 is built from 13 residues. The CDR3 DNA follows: TGTGCCAGCAGTTTAGCGGCGGGACTCGGAGCTTTCTTT. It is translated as CASSLAAGLGAFF.

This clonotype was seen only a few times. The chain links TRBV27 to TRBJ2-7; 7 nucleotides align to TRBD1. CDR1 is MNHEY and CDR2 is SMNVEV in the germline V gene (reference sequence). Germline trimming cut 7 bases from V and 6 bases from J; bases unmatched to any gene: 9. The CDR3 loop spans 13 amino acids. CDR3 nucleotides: TGTGCCAGCAAGAGACAGGGCTATCTCGAGCAGTACTTC. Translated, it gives CASKRQGYLEQYF.

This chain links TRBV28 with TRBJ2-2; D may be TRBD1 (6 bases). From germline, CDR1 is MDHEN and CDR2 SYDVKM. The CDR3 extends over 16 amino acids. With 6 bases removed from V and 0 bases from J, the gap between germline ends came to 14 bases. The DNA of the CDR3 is TGTGCCAGCAGCCTTATGGGGACATCGAACACCGGGGAGCTGTTTTTT. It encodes CASSLMGTSNTGELFF.

The CDR3 loop reads CASSQVSGGSSYEQYF. In DNA, the CDR3 is TGCGCCAGCAGCCAAGTTTCGGGGGGGAGCTCCTACGAGCAGTACTTC. The chain combines TRBV4-1 with TRBJ2-7; 8 nucleotides agree with TRBD2. Germline lookup yields CDR1 MGHRA and CDR2 YSYEKL. This CDR3 contains 16 residues. Trimming removed 1 base from V and 0 bases from J; junction bases left unmatched: 5.

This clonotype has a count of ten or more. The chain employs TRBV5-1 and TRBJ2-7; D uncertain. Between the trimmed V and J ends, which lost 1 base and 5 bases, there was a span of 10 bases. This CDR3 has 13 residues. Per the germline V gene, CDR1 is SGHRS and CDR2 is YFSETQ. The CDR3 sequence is CASSLTVPNEQYF. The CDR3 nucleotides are TGCGCCAGCAGCTTGACAGTTCCTAACGAGCAGTACTTC.

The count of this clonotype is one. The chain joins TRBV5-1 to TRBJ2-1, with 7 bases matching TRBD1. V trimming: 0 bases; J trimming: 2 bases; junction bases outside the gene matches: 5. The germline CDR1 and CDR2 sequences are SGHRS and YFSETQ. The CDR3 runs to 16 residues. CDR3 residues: CASSLARDRAYNEQFF. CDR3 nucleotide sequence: TGCGCCAGCAGCTTGGCCAGAGACAGGGCCTACAATGAGCAGTTCTTC.

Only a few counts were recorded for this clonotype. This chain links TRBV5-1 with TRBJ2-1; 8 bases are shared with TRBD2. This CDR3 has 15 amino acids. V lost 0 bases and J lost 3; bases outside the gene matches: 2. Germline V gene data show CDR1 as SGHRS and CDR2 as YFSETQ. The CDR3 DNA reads TGCGCCAGCAGCTTGGGACTAGCGCTCTACAATGAGCAGTTCTTC. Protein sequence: CASSLGLALYNEQFF.

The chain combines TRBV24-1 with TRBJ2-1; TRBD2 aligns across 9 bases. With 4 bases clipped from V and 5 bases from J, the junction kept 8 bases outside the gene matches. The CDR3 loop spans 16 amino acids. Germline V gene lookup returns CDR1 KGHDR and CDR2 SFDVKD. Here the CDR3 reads CATSDELTSGNNEQFF. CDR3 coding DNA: TGTGCCACCAGTGACGAGTTGACTAGCGGTAACAATGAGCAGTTCTTC.

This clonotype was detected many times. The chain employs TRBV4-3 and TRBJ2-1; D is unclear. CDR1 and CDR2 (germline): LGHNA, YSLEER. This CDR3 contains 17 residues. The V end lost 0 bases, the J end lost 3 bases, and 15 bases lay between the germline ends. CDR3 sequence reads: CASSQDRWQGHYNEQFF. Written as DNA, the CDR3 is TGCGCCAGCAGCCAAGATCGGTGGCAAGGGCACTACAATGAGCAGTTCTTC.

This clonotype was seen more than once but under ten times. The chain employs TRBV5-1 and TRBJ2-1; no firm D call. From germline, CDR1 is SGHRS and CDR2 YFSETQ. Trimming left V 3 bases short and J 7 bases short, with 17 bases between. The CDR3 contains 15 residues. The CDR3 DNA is TGCGCCAGCAGCTCCCAGCGTGGAGTATGGAATGAGCAGTTCTTC. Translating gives CASSSQRGVWNEQFF.

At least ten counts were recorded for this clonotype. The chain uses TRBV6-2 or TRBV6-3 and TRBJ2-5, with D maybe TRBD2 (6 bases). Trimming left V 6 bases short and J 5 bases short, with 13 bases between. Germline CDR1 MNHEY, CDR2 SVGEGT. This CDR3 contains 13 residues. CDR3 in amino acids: CASRRAGGETQYF. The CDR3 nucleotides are TGTGCCAGCAGGCGAGCGGGCGGGGAGACCCAGTACTTC.

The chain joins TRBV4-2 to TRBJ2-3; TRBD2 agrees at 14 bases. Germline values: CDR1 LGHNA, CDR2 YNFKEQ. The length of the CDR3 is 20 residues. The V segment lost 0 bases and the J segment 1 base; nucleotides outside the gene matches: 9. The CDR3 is CASSQDGLAGGRSGTDTQYF. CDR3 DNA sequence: TGTGCCAGCAGCCAAGATGGACTAGCGGGGGGTCGCTCAGGCACAGATACGCAGTATTTT.

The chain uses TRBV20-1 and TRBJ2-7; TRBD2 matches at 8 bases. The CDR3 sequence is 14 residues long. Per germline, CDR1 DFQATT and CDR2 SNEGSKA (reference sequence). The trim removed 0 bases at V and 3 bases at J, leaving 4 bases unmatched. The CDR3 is CSARDGLAFYEQYF. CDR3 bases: TGCAGTGCTAGAGACGGACTAGCTTTCTACGAGCAGTACTTC.

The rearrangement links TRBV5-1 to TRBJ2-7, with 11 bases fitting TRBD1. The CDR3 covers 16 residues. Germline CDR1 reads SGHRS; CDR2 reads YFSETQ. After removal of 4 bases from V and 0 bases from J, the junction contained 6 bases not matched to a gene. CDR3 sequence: CASSGPGQGGSYEQYF. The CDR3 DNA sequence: TGCGCCAGCAGCGGCCCGGGACAGGGGGGCTCCTACGAGCAGTACTTC.

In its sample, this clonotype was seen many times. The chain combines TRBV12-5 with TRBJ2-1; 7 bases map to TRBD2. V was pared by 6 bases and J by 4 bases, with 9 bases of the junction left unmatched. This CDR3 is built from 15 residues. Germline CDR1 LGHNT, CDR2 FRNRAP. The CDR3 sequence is CASGGGGKNYNEQFF. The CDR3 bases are TGTGCTAGTGGAGGCGGGGGAAAGAATTACAATGAGCAGTTCTTC. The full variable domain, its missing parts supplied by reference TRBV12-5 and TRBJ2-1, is DARVTQTPRHKVTEMGQEVTMRCQPILGHNTVFWYRQTMMQGLELLAYFRNRAPLDDSGMPKDRFSAEMPDATLATLKIQPSEPRDSAVYFCASGGGGKNYNEQFFGPGTRLTVL.

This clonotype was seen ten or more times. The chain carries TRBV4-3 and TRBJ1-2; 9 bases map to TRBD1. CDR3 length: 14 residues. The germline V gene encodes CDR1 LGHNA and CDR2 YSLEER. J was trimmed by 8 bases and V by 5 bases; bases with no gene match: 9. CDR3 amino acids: CASSTRTGVGGYTF. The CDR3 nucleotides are TGCGCCAGCAGCACCCGGACAGGGGTTGGAGGCTACACCTTC.